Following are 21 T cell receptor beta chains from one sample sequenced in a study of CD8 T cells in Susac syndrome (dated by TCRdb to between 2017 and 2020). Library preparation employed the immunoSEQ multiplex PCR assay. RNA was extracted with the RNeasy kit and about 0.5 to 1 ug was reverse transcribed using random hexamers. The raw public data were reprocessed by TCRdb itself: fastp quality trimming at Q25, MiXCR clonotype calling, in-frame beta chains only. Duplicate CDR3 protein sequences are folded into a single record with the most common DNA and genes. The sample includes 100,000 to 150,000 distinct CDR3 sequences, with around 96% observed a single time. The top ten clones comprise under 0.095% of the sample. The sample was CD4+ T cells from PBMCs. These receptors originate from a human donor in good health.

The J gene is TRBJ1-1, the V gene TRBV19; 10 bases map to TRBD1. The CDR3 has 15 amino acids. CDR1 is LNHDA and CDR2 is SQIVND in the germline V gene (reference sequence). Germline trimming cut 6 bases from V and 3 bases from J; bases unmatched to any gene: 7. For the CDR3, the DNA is TGTGCCAGTAGCCGAAGGGACAGGGGAGACACTGAAGCTTTCTTT. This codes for CASSRRDRGDTEAFF.

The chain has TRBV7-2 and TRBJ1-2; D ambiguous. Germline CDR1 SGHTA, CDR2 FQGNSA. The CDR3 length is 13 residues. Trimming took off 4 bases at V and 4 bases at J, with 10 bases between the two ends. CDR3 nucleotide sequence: TGTGCCAGCAGCTCTGGGATCGGCTATGGCTACACCTTC. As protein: CASSSGIGYGYTF.

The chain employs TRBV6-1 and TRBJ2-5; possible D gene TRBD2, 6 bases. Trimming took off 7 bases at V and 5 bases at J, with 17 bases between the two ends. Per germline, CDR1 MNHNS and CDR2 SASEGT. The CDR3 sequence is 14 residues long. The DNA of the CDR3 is TGTGCCAGCAAGCGCACTAGCTACGGGGAGACCCAGTACTTC. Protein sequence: CASKRTSYGETQYF.

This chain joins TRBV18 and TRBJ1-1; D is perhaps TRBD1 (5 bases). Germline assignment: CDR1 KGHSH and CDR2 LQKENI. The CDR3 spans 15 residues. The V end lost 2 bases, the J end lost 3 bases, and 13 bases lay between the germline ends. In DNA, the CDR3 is TGTGCCAGCTCACCAAGCGCGGGGGGAGACACTGAAGCTTTCTTT. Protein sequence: CASSPSAGGDTEAFF.

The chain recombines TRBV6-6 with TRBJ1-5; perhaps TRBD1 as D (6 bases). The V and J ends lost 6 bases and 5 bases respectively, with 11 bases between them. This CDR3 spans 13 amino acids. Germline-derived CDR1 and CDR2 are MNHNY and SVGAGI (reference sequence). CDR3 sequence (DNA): TGTGCCAGCAGGGGGGACACTTATCAGCCCCAGCATTTT. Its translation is CASRGDTYQPQHF.

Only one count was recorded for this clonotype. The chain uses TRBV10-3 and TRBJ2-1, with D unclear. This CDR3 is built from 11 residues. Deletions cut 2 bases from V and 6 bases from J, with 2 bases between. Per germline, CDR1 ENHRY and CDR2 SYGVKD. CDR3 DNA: TGTGCCATCAGTGAGGTCAATGAGCAGTTCTTC. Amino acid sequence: CAISEVNEQFF.

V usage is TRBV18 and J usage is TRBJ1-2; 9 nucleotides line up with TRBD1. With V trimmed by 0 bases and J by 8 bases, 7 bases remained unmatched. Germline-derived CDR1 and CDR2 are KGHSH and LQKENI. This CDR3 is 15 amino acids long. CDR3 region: CASSPPGQGAGGYTF. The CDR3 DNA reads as TGTGCCAGCTCACCACCGGGACAGGGAGCGGGCGGCTACACCTTC.

Written as DNA, the CDR3 is TGCAGTGCTAGAACCGGACTAGCGGGAGGGGAGACCCAGTACTTC. It is translated as CSARTGLAGGETQYF. The rearrangement links TRBV20-1 to TRBJ2-5; 15 nucleotides match TRBD2. CDR1 is DFQATT and CDR2 is SNEGSKA in the germline V gene (reference sequence). The CDR3 is 15 residues long. Trimming cost V 2 bases and J 5 bases; bases outside gene matches: 3.

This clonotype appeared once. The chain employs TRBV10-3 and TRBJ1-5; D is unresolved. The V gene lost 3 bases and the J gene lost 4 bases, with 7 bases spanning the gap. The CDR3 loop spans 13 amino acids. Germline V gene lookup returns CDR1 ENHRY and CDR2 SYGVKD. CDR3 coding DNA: TGTGCCATCAGTGAACACATTAATCAGCCCCAGCATTTT. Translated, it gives CAISEHINQPQHF.

CDR3 in DNA: TGTGCCAGCAGGAGCGACAGTCGGGATACGCAGTATTTT. It yields the protein CASRSDSRDTQYF. The chain carries TRBV27 and TRBJ2-3; a weak D match, TRBD1 (5 bases). The V and J ends lost 6 bases and 6 bases respectively, with 13 bases between them. This CDR3 has 13 amino acids. Germline V CDR1 and CDR2: MNHEY, SMNVEV (reference sequence).

CDR3 loop: CASSPETYEQYF. The CDR3 DNA follows: TGTGCCAGCAGCCCAGAGACCTACGAGCAGTACTTC. J is TRBJ2-7 and V is TRBV7-8, with D uncertain. V was clipped by 5 bases and J by 2 bases, with 7 bases between them. The CDR3 runs to 12 residues. Germline V CDR1 and CDR2: SGHVS, FQNEAQ.

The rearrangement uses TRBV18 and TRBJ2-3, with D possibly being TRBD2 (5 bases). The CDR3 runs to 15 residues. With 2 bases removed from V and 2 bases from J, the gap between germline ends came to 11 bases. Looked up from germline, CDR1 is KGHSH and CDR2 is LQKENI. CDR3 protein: CASSPGLANTDTQYF. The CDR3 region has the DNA TGTGCCAGCTCACCAGGGCTAGCCAACACAGATACGCAGTATTTT. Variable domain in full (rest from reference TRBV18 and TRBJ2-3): NAGVMQNPRHLVRRRGQEARLRCSPMKGHSHVYWYRQLPEEGLKFMVYLQKENIIDESGMPKERFSAEFPKEGPSILRIQQVVRGDSAAYFCASSPGLANTDTQYFGPGTRLTVL.

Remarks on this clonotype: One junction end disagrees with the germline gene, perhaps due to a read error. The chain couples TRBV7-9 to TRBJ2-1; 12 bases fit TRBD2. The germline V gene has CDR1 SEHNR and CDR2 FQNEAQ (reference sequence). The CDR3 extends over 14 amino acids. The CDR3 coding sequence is TGTGCCAGCAGCCTAGCGGGAGGGCCCGATGAGCAGTTCTTC. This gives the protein CASSLAGGPDEQFF.

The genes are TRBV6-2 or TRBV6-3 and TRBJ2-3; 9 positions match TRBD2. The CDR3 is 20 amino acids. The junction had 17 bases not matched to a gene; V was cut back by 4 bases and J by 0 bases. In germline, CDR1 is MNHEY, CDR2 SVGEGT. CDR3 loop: CASSSRSNLRLAVSTDTQYF. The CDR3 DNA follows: TGTGCCAGCAGTTCTCGTTCTAACCTCCGACTAGCGGTTAGCACAGATACGCAGTATTTT.

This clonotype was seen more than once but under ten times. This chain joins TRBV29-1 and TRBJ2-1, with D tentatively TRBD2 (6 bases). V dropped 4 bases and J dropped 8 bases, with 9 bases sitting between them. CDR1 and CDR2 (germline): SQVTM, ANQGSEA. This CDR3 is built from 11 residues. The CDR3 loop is CSVVRDHEQFF. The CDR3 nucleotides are TGCAGCGTTGTGCGGGACCATGAGCAGTTCTTC.

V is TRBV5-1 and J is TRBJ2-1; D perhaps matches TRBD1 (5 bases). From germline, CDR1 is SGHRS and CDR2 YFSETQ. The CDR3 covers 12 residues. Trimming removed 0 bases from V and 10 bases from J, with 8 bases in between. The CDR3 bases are TGCGCCAGCAGCTTGGTCAGGGTAGAGCAGTTCTTC. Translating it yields CASSLVRVEQFF.

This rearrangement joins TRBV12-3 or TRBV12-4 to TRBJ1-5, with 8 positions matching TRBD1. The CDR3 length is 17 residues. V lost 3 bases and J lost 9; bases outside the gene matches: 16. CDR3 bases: TGTGCCAGCAGTTTTGGGGCGACGGGACAGGCCTCTCGGCCCCAGCATTTT. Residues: CASSFGATGQASRPQHF.

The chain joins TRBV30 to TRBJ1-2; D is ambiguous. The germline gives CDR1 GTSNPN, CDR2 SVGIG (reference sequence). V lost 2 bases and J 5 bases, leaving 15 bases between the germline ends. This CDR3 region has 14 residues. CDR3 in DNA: TGTGCCTGGAGTCCTCTAGATGGGCATTATGGCTACACCTTC. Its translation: CAWSPLDGHYGYTF.

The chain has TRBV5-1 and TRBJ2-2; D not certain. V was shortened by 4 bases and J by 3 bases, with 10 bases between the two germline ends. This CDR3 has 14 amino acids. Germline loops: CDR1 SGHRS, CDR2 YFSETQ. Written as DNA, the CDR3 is TGCGCCAGCAGCCTCCAAACTGACACCGGGGAGCTGTTTTTT. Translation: CASSLQTDTGELFF.

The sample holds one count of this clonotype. The CDR3 nucleotides are TGTGCCAGCAGCCCGCCAGGGTGGGCTGAAGCTTTCTTT. The encoded protein is CASSPPGWAEAFF. The rearrangement links TRBV6-2 or TRBV6-3 to TRBJ1-1, with D possibly being TRBD1 (5 bases). CDR3 size: 13 residues. Germline assignment: CDR1 MNHEY and CDR2 SVGEGT. The V and J ends lost 6 bases and 6 bases respectively, with 14 bases between them.

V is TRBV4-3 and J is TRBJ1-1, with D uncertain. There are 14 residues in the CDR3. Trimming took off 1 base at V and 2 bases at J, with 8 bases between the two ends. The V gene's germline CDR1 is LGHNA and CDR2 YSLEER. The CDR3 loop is CASSQVGYNTEAFF. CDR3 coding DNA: TGCGCCAGCAGCCAAGTAGGATACAACACTGAAGCTTTCTTT.